Each of the 19 T cell receptor beta chains below was sequenced from the same sample in a study of blood T cell repertoires in COVID-19. Profiling relied on immunoSEQ multiplex PCR, and the TCRdb table lists in-frame clones only, not all of them. The sample has some 300,000 clones, around 90% seen once. The sequenced sample was PBMCs or T cells enriched from blood (not recorded which). The source of these receptors is a woman aged 30 to 39 who had recovered from COVID-19.

This sequence joins TRBV2 and TRBJ1-2, with D possibly being TRBD1 (6 bases). The CDR3 loop spans 13 amino acids. V shed 8 bases and J shed 4 bases, with 14 bases lying between them. CDR1 is SNHLY, CDR2 FYNNEI, per germline. The DNA for the CDR3 is TGTGCCAGCTATCCTCCGACAGGCTATGGCTACACCTTC. Its translation is CASYPPTGYGYTF.

The genes are TRBV24-1 and TRBJ2-2, with TRBD1 matching over 10 bases. Germline V lookup: CDR1 KGHDR, CDR2 SFDVKD. Germline trimming cut 4 bases from V and 6 bases from J; bases unmatched to any gene: 7. This CDR3 has 16 residues. CDR3 residues: CATSDPTGGNAGELFF. DNA of the CDR3: TGTGCCACCAGTGACCCGACAGGGGGCAACGCCGGGGAGCTGTTTTTT.

The chain has TRBV5-4 and TRBJ1-2, with D possibly TRBD1 on 6 matching bases. Germline CDR1 and CDR2: SGHNT and YYREEE (reference sequence). Trimming removed 2 bases at V and 8 bases at J, with 13 bases between. This CDR3 is built from 13 residues. The CDR3 DNA is TGTGCCAGCAGCTTACGTCACAGGGAAGGCTACACCTTC. Its translation is CASSLRHREGYTF.

The chain has TRBV19 and TRBJ1-2; D gene unclear. The CDR3 loop spans 14 amino acids. Germline loops: CDR1 LNHDA, CDR2 SQIVND (reference sequence). V was cut by 2 bases and J by 4 bases, with 11 bases left in between. The CDR3 nucleotides read TGTGCCAGTAGTATATCTAGGATTCCCTATGGCTACACCTTC. It encodes CASSISRIPYGYTF. Together with reference TRBV19 and TRBJ1-2, the CDR3 gives the full variable domain: DGGITQSPKYLFRKEGQNVTLSCEQNLNHDAMYWYRQDPGQGLRLIYYSQIVNDFQKGDIAEGYSVSREKKESFPLTVTSAQKNPTAFYLCASSISRIPYGYTFGSGTRLTVV.

The chain recombines TRBV7-6 with TRBJ2-4; 9 positions agree with TRBD2. The V and J ends lost 1 base and 0 bases, in that order; junction bases with no gene match: 4. The CDR3 totals 17 residues. Germline CDR1 is SGHVS and CDR2 is FNYEAQ. CDR3 loop: CASSLGSLAGAKNIQYF. The CDR3 coding sequence is TGTGCCAGCAGCTTAGGGTCACTAGCGGGAGCCAAAAACATTCAGTACTTC. Looking up the rest from reference TRBV7-6 and TRBJ2-4 gives the full variable domain: GAGVSQSPRYKVTKRGQDVALRCDPISGHVSLYWYRQALGQGPEFLTYFNYEAQQDKSGLPNDRFSAERPEGSISTLTIQRTEQRDSAMYRCASSLGSLAGAKNIQYFGAGTRLSVL.

V and J are TRBV3-1 (or the pseudogene TRBV3-2) and TRBJ2-5; 15 bases fit TRBD2. The CDR3 is 19 amino acids. CDR1 is LGHDT and CDR2 is YNNKEL in the germline V gene (reference sequence). V lost 4 bases to trimming and J lost 1 base; unmatched junction nucleotides: 10. CDR3 loop: CASSRYGTSGGPVQETQYF. The CDR3 nucleotides read TGTGCCAGCAGCCGTTACGGGACTAGCGGGGGGCCGGTCCAAGAGACCCAGTACTTC.

V and J are TRBV11-2 and TRBJ1-3, with no clear D. The CDR3 contains 15 residues. The V end lost 5 bases, the J end lost 0 bases, and 11 bases lay between the germline ends. The germline V gene has CDR1 SGHAT and CDR2 FQNNGV. In DNA form, the CDR3 reads TGTGCCAGCAGCCTAACGGTGAACTCTGGAAACACCATATATTTT. Its protein product is CASSLTVNSGNTIYF.

With respect to this clone: Being one base from a much bigger clone, this may be a read error. V is TRBV6-4 and J is TRBJ2-2; perhaps TRBD2 as D (6 bases). With 6 bases removed from V and 3 bases from J, the gap between germline ends came to 8 bases. Looked up from germline, CDR1 is MRHNA and CDR2 is SNTAGT. This CDR3 spans 13 amino acids. The CDR3 region is CASSPSDTGELFF. CDR3 coding DNA: TGTGCCAGCAGCCCTAGCGACACCGGGGAGCTGTTTTTT.

This chain connects TRBV20-1 to TRBJ1-6, with D tentatively TRBD1 (6 bases). Germline assignment: CDR1 DFQATT and CDR2 SNEGSKA (reference sequence). CDR3 size: 17 residues. V shed 3 bases and J shed 2 bases, with 17 bases lying between them. Written as DNA, the CDR3 is TGCAGTGCTAGTGAATTCAGGGGAGGGGCCTATAATTCACCCCTCCACTTT. It is translated as CSASEFRGGAYNSPLHF.

The J gene is TRBJ1-1, the V gene TRBV27; 8 bases are shared with TRBD1. Germline CDR1 and CDR2: MNHEY and SMNVEV (reference sequence). V was pared by 6 bases and J by 0 bases, with 6 bases of the junction left unmatched. The CDR3 length is 15 residues. The CDR3 DNA follows: TGTGCCAGCAGGGTCCGGACAGGGATGAACACTGAAGCTTTCTTT. It is translated as CASRVRTGMNTEAFF.

The CDR3 here is CASSPTGNQPQHF. CDR3 bases: TGTGCCAGCAGCCCGACAGGCAATCAGCCCCAGCATTTT. The chain carries TRBV7-8 and TRBJ1-5; D might be TRBD1 (5 bases). The CDR3 has 13 residues. Germline-derived CDR1 and CDR2 are SGHVS and FQNEAQ. The ends were cut back, 5 bases at V and 2 bases at J, with 7 bases in the middle.

The V gene is TRBV10-1, the J gene TRBJ1-6; 7 bases are a match to TRBD1. Per germline, CDR1 WNHNN and CDR2 SYGVQD (reference sequence). V gave up 3 bases and J gave up 16 bases; unmatched junction bases: 6. This CDR3 contains 12 residues. The CDR3 region is CASSDAAGGLHF. The CDR3, as DNA: TGCGCCAGCAGTGACGCGGCAGGGGGGCTCCACTTT.

This clone was recorded once. This chain connects TRBV5-6 to TRBJ1-3, with no clear D. Germline CDR1 SGHDT, CDR2 YYEEEE. V was trimmed by 7 bases and J by 3 bases, leaving 14 bases between them. The CDR3 has 14 residues. The CDR3: CASYRWGGGNTIYF. In DNA, the CDR3 is TGTGCCAGCTACCGCTGGGGAGGTGGAAACACCATATATTTT.

This clone has only one observation. V is TRBV28 and J is TRBJ2-7, with 9 positions matching TRBD2. The CDR3 is 15 residues long. Losses at the gene ends were 5 bases for V and 2 bases for J; bases not matched to a gene: 7. Per the germline V gene, CDR1 is MDHEN and CDR2 is SYDVKM. This CDR3 reads CASSKTLAGTYEQYF. CDR3 nucleotides: TGTGCCAGCAGTAAAACACTAGCGGGTACCTACGAGCAGTACTTC.

CDR3 coding DNA: TGTGCCAGCTGGGACAGGGTTAGCAATCAGCCCCAGCATTTT. As protein: CASWDRVSNQPQHF. This chain links TRBV27 with TRBJ1-5; 9 bases map to TRBD1. V lost 8 bases and J lost 0; bases outside the gene matches: 2. The germline CDR1 and CDR2 sequences are MNHEY and SMNVEV (reference sequence). The CDR3 has 14 amino acids.

This clone was seen a few times. The chain links TRBV2 to TRBJ2-3; D unresolved. Germline V CDR1 and CDR2: SNHLY, FYNNEI. V was trimmed by 7 bases and J by 5 bases, leaving 13 bases between them. The CDR3 extends over 13 amino acids. CDR3 coding DNA: TGTGCCAGCAATACGAGGAACCTAGATACGCAGTATTTT. Protein product: CASNTRNLDTQYF.

This clone has only one observation. The chain recombines TRBV9 with TRBJ2-2; 15 positions agree with TRBD2. Germline V CDR1 and CDR2: SGDLS, YYNGEE. This CDR3 has 19 residues. V gave up 0 bases and J gave up 4 bases; unmatched junction bases: 7. CDR3 nucleotide sequence: TGTGCCAGCAGCGTAGTAGGACTAGCGGGGGGGCGTGTCACCGGGGAGCTGTTTTTT. This codes for CASSVVGLAGGRVTGELFF.

To note about this clone: At one of its ends the junction is not consistent with the germline gene, which may arise from a read error. V and J are TRBV7-7 and TRBJ2-3; D might be TRBD2 (7 bases). CDR1 is SSHAT and CDR2 is FNYEAQ in the germline V gene (reference sequence). The CDR3 runs 16 residues. Here the CDR3 reads CASSLVAGASTDTQYF. CDR3 DNA sequence: TGTGCTAGCAGCTTAGTCGCGGGGGCTAGCACAGATACGCAGTATTTT. The variable domain in full, with the rest retrieved from reference TRBV7-7 and TRBJ2-3, is GAGVSQSPRYKVTKRGQDVTLRCDPISSHATLYWYQQALGQGPEFLTYFNYEAQPDKSGLPSDRFSAERPEGSISTLTIQRTEQRDSAMYRCASSLVAGASTDTQYFGPGTRLTVL.

This chain uses TRBV3-1 (or the pseudogene TRBV3-2) with TRBJ2-3; tentatively, D is TRBD1 (6 bases). V was shortened by 2 bases and J by 4 bases, with 7 bases between the two germline ends. In germline, CDR1 is LGHDT, CDR2 YNNKEL (reference sequence). The CDR3 covers 13 residues. CDR3 sequence (DNA): TGTGCCAGCAGCCAACAGGGGCCAGATACGCAGTATTTT. Translating it yields CASSQQGPDTQYF.